This is a list of T cell receptor beta chains from one sample in a study of shared clonotypes between healthy human individuals. TCRdb keeps only in-frame clones here, not all; method: immunoSEQ multiplex PCR. This table has 2 million to 3 million clones, 93% appearing once. The material sequenced was naive CD4+ T cells from PBMCs. Receptors were obtained from a young man in good health. Some clones in this sample may be carry-over from other donors' samples. The CDR3 runs from the conserved cysteine through the conserved F or W. D genes are given only for firm matches. Size values are once, few and many counts, or a class for expanded clones, and some rows have none.

NA	TRBV20-1	TRBJ1-2	11	NA	TGCAGTGCTATTACAGGTACTGGCTACACCTTC	CSAITGTGYTF
few	TRBV20-1	TRBJ1-1	8	NA	TGCAGTGCTAATCTGGCTTTCTTT	CSANLAFF
NA	TRBV4-1	TRBJ2-2	15	TRBD1	TGCGCCAGCAGCCAAGAGACAGGGTTTCCCGGGGAGCTGTTTTTT	CASSQETGFPGELFF
NA	TRBV5-1	TRBJ2-1	14	TRBD2	TGCGCCAGCAGCACGGGACTAGCGGGCATTGAGCAGTTCTTC	CASSTGLAGIEQFF
NA	TRBV2	TRBJ1-1	11	NA	TGTGCCGGCGTTGGTGGCACTGAAGCTTTCTTT	CAGVGGTEAFF
NA	TRBV28	TRBJ2-7	14	NA	TGTGCCAGCAGTTTCGAGGGGCCCCTCTACGAGCAGTACTTC	CASSFEGPLYEQYF
NA	TRBV6-6	TRBJ1-3	14	NA	TGTGCCAGCAGGCCCCCGGTTGCTGGAAACACCATATATTTT	CASRPPVAGNTIYF
NA	TRBV30	TRBJ2-7	13	TRBD1	TGTGCCTGGAGTGTACAGGGGGTCTACGAGCAGTACTTC	CAWSVQGVYEQYF
once	TRBV5-1	TRBJ2-3	18	NA	TGCGCCAGCAGCCCAACCGCGGGAGGGACGACAGGGGGAGATACGCAGTATTTT	CASSPTAGGTTGGDTQYF
NA	TRBV28	TRBJ1-2	15	TRBD1	TGTGCCAGCAGTAAATGGGACAGGGTGGGCTATGGCTACACCTTC	CASSKWDRVGYGYTF
NA	TRBV7-3	TRBJ1-2	16	NA	TGTGCCAGCAGCTTAACTTTATCCGGGGTAAACTATGGCTACACCTTC	CASSLTLSGVNYGYTF
NA	TRBV7-9	TRBJ2-2	12	NA	TGTGCCAGCAGCTTAGGCGTTGGGGAGCTGTTTTTT	CASSLGVGELFF
NA	TRBV7-2	TRBJ2-2	16	TRBD2	TGTGCCAGCAGCTTACAAGCGGGAGCGAACACCGGGGAGCTGTTTTTT	CASSLQAGANTGELFF
NA	TRBV6-1	TRBJ2-5	14	NA	TGTGCCAGCAGTGAAGGTCCGGTCCAAGAGACCCAGTACTTC	CASSEGPVQETQYF
NA	TRBV5-1	TRBJ2-2	20	TRBD2	TGCGCCAGCAGCTTAGTGGGGAGCGGGAGCATCGCCCGAAGCACCGGGGAGCTGTTTTTT	CASSLVGSGSIARSTGELFF
NA	TRBV9	TRBJ2-1	16	TRBD2	TGTGCCAGCAGCGTTTTAGCGGGAGGGCCGGGGAATGAGCAGTTCTTC	CASSVLAGGPGNEQFF
NA	TRBV18	TRBJ1-1	15	NA	TGTGCCAGCTCGCGGGAGAGGCCCGGGGGGGCTGAAGCTTTCTTT	CASSRERPGGAEAFF
NA	TRBV19	TRBJ2-1	15	TRBD2	TGTGCCAGTAGTGATCTAGCGGCCGGAGGGAATGAGCAGTTCTTC	CASSDLAAGGNEQFF
NA	TRBV19	TRBJ1-5	15	NA	TGTGCCAGTAGCAGAAACGGGGATAGGGGTCAGCCCCAGCATTTT	CASSRNGDRGQPQHF
NA	TRBV5-4	TRBJ2-7	14	TRBD2	TGTGCCAGCAGCTTTGGGGGGGTCGGGACCGAGCAGTACTTC	CASSFGGVGTEQYF
NA	TRBV6-1	TRBJ2-7	18	NA	TGTGCCAGCAGTGAAACTACTCCCACTACAGGGACCGCCTACGAGCAGTACTTC	CASSETTPTTGTAYEQYF
NA	TRBV6-1	TRBJ2-6	16	TRBD1	TGTGCCAGCAGTGCTAGACAGGGAGCTGGGGCCAACGTCCTGACTTTC	CASSARQGAGANVLTF
NA	TRBV28	TRBJ1-1	14	NA	TGTGCCAGCAGTGGAGGGACATTGAACACTGAAGCTTTCTTT	CASSGGTLNTEAFF
few	TRBV29-1	TRBJ1-1	13	TRBD1	TGCAGCGTCCCGGGACAGGGTTTCACTGAAGCTTTCTTT	CSVPGQGFTEAFF
NA	TRBV5-1	TRBJ2-3	15	TRBD2	TGCGCCAGCAGCCTAACGGGGAGGGGAACAGATACGCAGTATTTT	CASSLTGRGTDTQYF
NA	TRBV27	TRBJ2-4	14	TRBD2	TGTGCCAGCAGACTGACTAGCCGATCAAACATTCAGTACTTC	CASRLTSRSNIQYF
NA	TRBV5-1	TRBJ1-1	14	NA	TGCGCCAGCAGGCAGTTTGCCGGAATGGCTGAAGCTTTCTTT	CASRQFAGMAEAFF
NA	TRBV6-6	TRBJ1-5	13	NA	TGTGCCAGCAGTTACAGGGCTAATCAGCCCCAGCATTTT	CASSYRANQPQHF
NA	TRBV12-5	TRBJ2-1	16	NA	TGTGCTAGTGGTTTGGTAATGGGTAGTTCCTACAATGAGCAGTTCTTC	CASGLVMGSSYNEQFF
NA	TRBV19	TRBJ2-1	14	NA	TGTGCCAGTAGTATCTGGGGGGCCTACAATGAGCAGTTCTTC	CASSIWGAYNEQFF
once	TRBV28	TRBJ2-7	16	NA	TGTGCCGCTTTTTCCCCGGGGGCTAGCAGAGCCTACGAGCAGTACTTC	CAAFSPGASRAYEQYF
once	TRBV11-2	TRBJ1-3	16	TRBD1	TGTGCCAGCAGTTCGGACAGGGTACACTCTGGAAACACCATATATTTT	CASSSDRVHSGNTIYF
NA	TRBV11-2	TRBJ2-5	14	NA	TGTGCCAGCAGCTTAGATAACCAGTCGGAGACCCAGTACTTC	CASSLDNQSETQYF
NA	TRBV18	TRBJ1-3	12	NA	TGTGCCAGCTCACTAGGGGGAAACACCATATATTTT	CASSLGGNTIYF
NA	TRBV28	TRBJ2-4	16	NA	TGTGCCAGCACCACCAGAGGAGAGGGGACCGGAGACATTCAGTACTTC	CASTTRGEGTGDIQYF
NA	TRBV6-1	TRBJ1-4	14	NA	TGTGCCAGCAGCCCCCGGGGCGCTAATGAAAAACTGTTTTTT	CASSPRGANEKLFF
once	TRBV2	TRBJ1-2	16	NA	TGTGCCAGCAGTGAAGCGGCAGGGGACTCGGGCTATGGCTACACCTTC	CASSEAAGDSGYGYTF
NA	TRBV15	TRBJ2-7	14	NA	TGTGCCACCAGCAGAGATCTAAGTTCCTACGAGCAGTACTTC	CATSRDLSSYEQYF
NA	TRBV11-2	TRBJ2-7	15	NA	TGTGCCAGCAGCTTAGTAACGAGTGTATTGGGTGAGCAGTACTTC	CASSLVTSVLGEQYF
NA	TRBV5-4	TRBJ2-5	16	TRBD2	TGTGCCAGCAGCTTGAGTTCAGCGGGAGTTAGGGAGACCCAGTACTTC	CASSLSSAGVRETQYF
once	TRBV27	TRBJ2-3	11	NA	TGTGCCAGCGCCGCTATTGGGACGCAGTATTTT	CASAAIGTQYF
NA	TRBV30	TRBJ1-1	15	NA	TGTGCCTGGGGCCCGGGGATCCCAAGGAACACTGAAGCTTTCTTT	CAWGPGIPRNTEAFF
once	TRBV19	TRBJ1-1	15	NA	TGTGCCAGTAGTATAACCGGGGTTAAGAACACTGAAGCTTTCTTT	CASSITGVKNTEAFF
NA	TRBV7-8	TRBJ2-4	14	NA	TGTGCCAGCAGCGGGAGCTCAAGGGGTGACATTCAGTACTTC	CASSGSSRGDIQYF
NA	TRBV4-1	TRBJ1-2	14	TRBD1	TGCGCCAGCAGCCAGGGGACAGGGAACTATGGCTACACCTTC	CASSQGTGNYGYTF
NA	TRBV27	TRBJ2-2	15	TRBD2	TGTGCCAGCAGTGGACTAGCGGGAGCCACCGGGGAGCTGTTTTTT	CASSGLAGATGELFF
NA	TRBV19	TRBJ2-3	16	NA	TGTGCCAGTAGTATTGTAAGTGGCAGGGCGGCAGATACGCAGTATTTT	CASSIVSGRAADTQYF
once	TRBV10-3	TRBJ2-7	14	TRBD1	TGTGCCATCAGTGCAGGACAGGGGAGCTACGAGCAGTACTTC	CAISAGQGSYEQYF
NA	TRBV19	TRBJ2-2	15	TRBD1	TGTGCCAGTAGCGCACGGACAGGGGACACCGGGGAGCTGTTTTTT	CASSARTGDTGELFF
NA	TRBV30	TRBJ1-2	15	TRBD1	TGTGCCTGGAGTTCCCCGACAGGGGGCTTCTATGGCTACACCTTC	CAWSSPTGGFYGYTF
NA	TRBV2	TRBJ1-1	15	NA	TGTGCCAGCAGTGATATTGGGGGGGCGGACACTGAAGCTTTCTTT	CASSDIGGADTEAFF
NA	TRBV6-1	TRBJ1-1	13	NA	TGTGCCAGCCCCAGGGAGCTGAACACTGAAGCTTTCTTT	CASPRELNTEAFF
NA	TRBV25-1	TRBJ2-1	15	NA	TGTGCCAGCAGTGTTCCCGGGGGCGCCTACAATGAGCAGTTCTTC	CASSVPGGAYNEQFF
NA	TRBV6-1	TRBJ2-5	15	NA	TGTGCCAGCACTAAAGGGAGAGCTGCGTGGGAGACCCAGTACTTC	CASTKGRAAWETQYF
NA	TRBV7-3	TRBJ2-7	14	TRBD2	TGTGCCAGCAGTCCGGGACTAGCGAGTTACGAGCAGTACTTC	CASSPGLASYEQYF
NA	TRBV4-1	TRBJ2-2	16	NA	TGCGCCAGCAGCCCCAACCCCGGGAACGATGGCGGGGAGCTGTTTTTT	CASSPNPGNDGGELFF
NA	TRBV5-6	TRBJ2-6	16	NA	TGTGCCAGCAGCTTGGACAGGGTCACTGGGGCCAACGTCCTGACTTTC	CASSLDRVTGANVLTF
NA	TRBV28	TRBJ2-2	16	TRBD2	TGTGCCAGCAGTTTGGGACTAGGAGTGACGACCGGGGAGCTGTTTTTT	CASSLGLGVTTGELFF
once	TRBV30	TRBJ1-4	13	NA	TGTGCCTGGAGTGTTGGGGTGGGGGAAAAACTGTTTTTT	CAWSVGVGEKLFF
NA	TRBV7-9	TRBJ1-5	17	NA	TGTGCCAGCAGCACGACGGACTATATACATAGCAATCAGCCCCAGCATTTT	CASSTTDYIHSNQPQHF